These 25 T cell receptor beta chains came from one sample sequenced in a study of blood T cell repertoires in COVID-19. The assay was immunoSEQ multiplex PCR, and TCRdb's table has in-frame clones only and misses some. This sample yields around 18,000 clones, of which about four fifths are seen a single time; 9.5% to 12% belongs to the top ten. Sample: peripheral blood. The receptor source for this set is a man older than 75 with acute or convalescent COVID-19.

The V call is TRBV5-1, the J call TRBJ1-2, with D perhaps matching TRBD1 (6 bases). There are 15 residues in the CDR3. Trimming pared 0 bases from V and 4 bases from J, leaving 13 bases between. Germline V gene lookup returns CDR1 SGHRS and CDR2 YFSETQ. In nucleotides, the CDR3 is TGCGCCAGCAGCTTGGGACAGGTGCCTTTCTATGGCTACACCTTC. Translation: CASSLGQVPFYGYTF.

V is TRBV5-1 and J is TRBJ2-1, with 9 nucleotides matching TRBD2. The ends lost 3 bases at V and 6 bases at J; junction bases unmatched: 1. The CDR3 contains 13 residues. CDR1 is SGHRS, CDR2 YFSETQ, per germline. Written as DNA, the CDR3 is TGCGCCAGCAGCTGGGGACTAGCCAATGAGCAGTTCTTC. Its protein product is CASSWGLANEQFF.

The genes are TRBV29-1 and TRBJ2-5; perhaps TRBD2 as D (5 bases). CDR3 length: 12 amino acids. V shed 3 bases and J shed 2 bases, with 7 bases lying between them. Germline CDR1 is SQVTM and CDR2 is ANQGSEA. The DNA of the CDR3 is TGCAGCGTTGACCGGGGTCAAGAGACCCAGTACTTC. Protein sequence: CSVDRGQETQYF.

This rearrangement joins TRBV4-1 to TRBJ1-2; 7 bases match TRBD1. This CDR3 region has 17 residues. V was clipped by 1 base and J by 4 bases; unmatched bases: 12. Germline V gives CDR1 MGHRA, CDR2 YSYEKL. CDR3 in amino acids: CASSQANIRGGPYGYTF. The CDR3 nucleotides read TGCGCCAGCAGCCAAGCAAATATCCGAGGGGGCCCCTATGGCTACACCTTC.

Concerning this clone: At one of its ends the junction is not consistent with the germline gene, which may arise from a read error. The V gene is TRBV2, the J gene TRBJ1-1; TRBD1 matches at 7 bases. The CDR3 contains 13 residues. Germline values: CDR1 SNHLY, CDR2 FYNNEI. The CDR3: CASSEGQGREVYF. CDR3 nucleotides: TGTGCCAGCAGTGAAGGACAGGGCCGAGAGGTTTACTTT.

V is TRBV7-9 and J is TRBJ1-2, with 10 bases that match TRBD1. V lost 1 base and J lost 7; bases outside the gene matches: 15. Germline V CDR1 and CDR2: SEHNR, FQNEAQ (reference sequence). The CDR3 is 18 residues long. CDR3 DNA: TGTGCCAGCAGCTTAGTAAGGGACAGGGGATATCTATCCCGTGGCTACACCTTC. This codes for CASSLVRDRGYLSRGYTF.

Only one count was recorded for this clone. The V call is TRBV4-3, the J call TRBJ1-1; TRBD1 is a possible D gene (5 bases). Trimming took off 4 bases at V and 1 base at J, with 16 bases between the two ends. This CDR3 contains 16 residues. The V gene's germline CDR1 is LGHNA and CDR2 YSLEER. CDR3 coding DNA: TGCGCCAGCAGCCGCCGGGACTCAAGGCCGAACACTGAAGCTTTCTTT. It codes for CASSRRDSRPNTEAFF.

This clone was seen more than once but under ten times. The chain uses TRBV5-8 and TRBJ1-5; D possibly corresponds to TRBD1 (5 bases). The CDR3 covers 17 residues. V shed 10 bases and J shed 0 bases, with 23 bases lying between them. Per germline, CDR1 SGHTS and CDR2 YDEGEE. The CDR3 region is CAGHLGSRLNSNQPQHF. CDR3 nucleotides: TGTGCCGGACACTTAGGGTCGCGTTTAAATAGCAATCAGCCCCAGCATTTT. The full variable domain, rest sourced from reference TRBV5-8 and TRBJ1-5, is EAGVTQSPTHLIKTRGQQATLRCSPISGHTSVYWYQQALGLGLQFLLWYDEGEERNRGNFPPRFSGRQFPNYSSELNVNALELEDSALYLCAGHLGSRLNSNQPQHFGDGTRLSIL.

The V gene is TRBV7-9, the J gene TRBJ1-6; 8 bases map to TRBD1. CDR1 and CDR2 from the germline V gene are SEHNR and FQNEAQ (reference sequence). The CDR3 contains 15 residues. V was clipped by 3 bases and J by 6 bases; unmatched bases: 4. CDR3 protein: CASSFRGQGNSPLHF. The DNA for the CDR3 is TGTGCCAGCAGCTTCAGGGGGCAGGGTAATTCACCCCTCCACTTT.

The chain joins TRBV7-9 to TRBJ1-6; the D gene is possibly TRBD1 (6 bases). Germline V CDR1 and CDR2: SEHNR, FQNEAQ (reference sequence). The V end lost 6 bases, the J end lost 7 bases, and 10 bases lay between the germline ends. The length of the CDR3 is 13 residues. The CDR3 reads CASRSGENSPLHF. The CDR3 bases are TGTGCCAGCAGATCAGGGGAAAATTCACCCCTCCACTTT.

This chain uses TRBV5-1 with TRBJ1-6; D is unresolved. The germline V gene encodes CDR1 SGHRS and CDR2 YFSETQ. The V end lost 0 bases, the J end lost 9 bases, and 13 bases lay between the germline ends. This CDR3 has 15 residues. The CDR3: CASSLVDLGGSPLHF. CDR3 DNA sequence: TGCGCCAGCAGCTTGGTAGATTTGGGAGGTTCACCCCTCCACTTT. Based on the CDR3 plus reference TRBV5-1 and TRBJ1-6, the full variable domain is KAGVTQTPRYLIKTRGQQVTLSCSPISGHRSVSWYQQTPGQGLQFLFEYFSETQRNKGNFPGRFSGRQFSNSRSEMNVSTLELGDSALYLCASSLVDLGGSPLHFGNGTRLTVT.

The DNA for the CDR3 is TGTGCCAGCCGCCGGGACAGGGTATACACTGAAGCTTTCTTT. Translated, it gives CASRRDRVYTEAFF. V and J are TRBV27 and TRBJ1-1, with 9 nucleotides matching TRBD1. Germline CDR1 is MNHEY and CDR2 is SMNVEV (reference sequence). The CDR3 runs to 14 residues. After removal of 8 bases from V and 3 bases from J, the junction contained 7 bases not matched to a gene.

The chain joins TRBV7-9 to TRBJ1-1, with D perhaps matching TRBD1 (6 bases). Per the germline V gene, CDR1 is SEHNR and CDR2 is FQNEAQ (reference sequence). Trimming removed 5 bases from V and 4 bases from J, with 14 bases in between. The CDR3 loop spans 14 amino acids. CDR3 sequence: CASSNELGGTEAFF. In DNA form, the CDR3 reads TGTGCCAGCAGCAACGAACTAGGGGGCACTGAAGCTTTCTTT.

The chain joins TRBV11-2 to TRBJ2-1, with D unclear. This CDR3 contains 14 residues. From germline, CDR1 is SGHAT and CDR2 FQNNGV. The V end lost 5 bases, the J end lost 7 bases, and 15 bases lay between the germline ends. Here the CDR3 reads CASSLNIARNEQFF. CDR3 DNA: TGTGCCAGCAGCCTTAATATAGCTCGGAATGAGCAGTTCTTC.

This chain links TRBV5-6 with TRBJ2-5; weak D call: TRBD1 (5 bases). CDR3 length: 15 residues. Germline V gene data show CDR1 as SGHDT and CDR2 as YYEEEE. Trimming left V 4 bases short and J 7 bases short, with 20 bases between. Written as DNA, the CDR3 is TGTGCCAGCAGCCCCCAGGTCGACAGTCCCGGGACCCAGTACTTC. Encoded protein: CASSPQVDSPGTQYF.

The chain couples TRBV4-1 to TRBJ1-1; D is undetermined. Germline CDR1 and CDR2: MGHRA and YSYEKL. The CDR3 spans 14 residues. Trimming shortened V by 3 bases and J by 0 bases, and 8 bases separated the two germline ends. The CDR3 DNA sequence: TGCGCCAGCAGCCAGGGCCTCATGAACACTGAAGCTTTCTTT. Protein sequence: CASSQGLMNTEAFF.

The rearrangement uses TRBV18 and TRBJ1-5; 7 nucleotides match TRBD1. This CDR3 is 15 amino acids long. Germline CDR1 and CDR2: KGHSH and LQKENI. After removal of 3 bases from V and 4 bases from J, the junction contained 6 bases not matched to a gene. The CDR3 reads CASSPVTGINQPQHF. The CDR3 region has the DNA TGTGCCAGCTCACCCGTGACAGGGATAAATCAGCCCCAGCATTTT.

The chain is built from TRBV6-2 or TRBV6-3 and TRBJ2-7, with D possibly matching TRBD2 (6 bases). CDR3 size: 13 residues. Germline V gene lookup returns CDR1 MNHEY and CDR2 SVGEGT. V was shortened by 6 bases and J by 10 bases, with 19 bases between the two germline ends. CDR3 protein: CASSATGRRYQYF. CDR3 DNA: TGTGCCAGCAGCGCGACCGGGAGAAGGTATCAGTACTTC.

CDR3 in amino acids: CASSEGVRGSSYNSPLHF. The CDR3 DNA is TGTGCCAGCAGTGAAGGGGTGCGTGGGAGCTCCTATAATTCACCCCTCCACTTT. The V gene is TRBV6-1, the J gene TRBJ1-6; D unclear. In germline, CDR1 is MNHNS, CDR2 SASEGT. The CDR3 runs to 18 residues. Trimming stripped 1 base from V and 0 bases from J, with 13 bases between.

This chain joins TRBV5-5 and TRBJ1-5, with D tentatively TRBD1 (5 bases). The CDR3 is 14 amino acids. The V end was cut by 4 bases, the J end by 4 bases, with 12 bases between. CDR1 is SGHKS and CDR2 is YYEKEE in the germline V gene (reference sequence). In DNA form, the CDR3 reads TGTGCCAGCAGCGTTGGGACTCCTAATCAGCCCCAGCATTTT. Translating it yields CASSVGTPNQPQHF.

CDR3 in amino acids: CASSEAGTGNEKLFF. The CDR3 DNA sequence: TGTGCCAGCAGTGAAGCCGGGACAGGGAATGAAAAACTGTTTTTT. The V and J genes are TRBV6-1 and TRBJ1-4; TRBD1 matches 9 bases. The length of the CDR3 is 15 residues. In germline, CDR1 is MNHNS, CDR2 SASEGT. The trim removed 0 bases at V and 5 bases at J, leaving 1 base unmatched.

The chain uses TRBV5-5 and TRBJ2-1; 11 bases line up with TRBD2. The V gene's germline CDR1 is SGHKS and CDR2 YYEKEE (reference sequence). V shed 4 bases and J 2 bases; nucleotides not matched to a gene: 14. The CDR3 is 19 amino acids. The CDR3 reads CASSRVASGGQGTYNEQFF. Written as DNA, the CDR3 is TGTGCCAGCAGCCGAGTGGCTAGCGGGGGGCAGGGGACCTACAATGAGCAGTTCTTC.

The gene calls are TRBV30 and TRBJ1-1; D is undetermined. V dropped 5 bases and J dropped 6 bases, with 13 bases sitting between them. The CDR3 runs 12 residues. Germline assignment: CDR1 GTSNPN and CDR2 SVGIG (reference sequence). CDR3 DNA sequence: TGTGCCTGGGTAAAGGACTTATCTGAAGCTTTCTTT. This codes for CAWVKDLSEAFF.

In its sample, this clone is medium-sized. This chain uses TRBV7-2 with TRBJ1-2; D perhaps matches TRBD1 (6 bases). Germline V CDR1 and CDR2: SGHTA, FQGNSA. The CDR3 totals 15 residues. Trimming cost V 5 bases and J 7 bases, with 20 bases left between them. DNA for the CDR3: TGTGCCAGCAGCCCTCAACCGGGGGGGCAATTTGGCTACACCTTC. Amino acid sequence: CASSPQPGGQFGYTF. The entire variable domain, with the rest obtained from reference TRBV7-2 and TRBJ1-2, is as follows: GAGVSQSPSNKVTEKGKDVELRCDPISGHTALYWYRQSLGQGLEFLIYFQGNSAPDKSGLPSDRFSAERTGGSVSTLTIQRTQQEDSAVYLCASSPQPGGQFGYTFGSGTRLTVV.

The rearrangement uses TRBV19 and TRBJ1-2; D is perhaps TRBD1 (5 bases). The CDR3 consists of 12 residues. The germline V gene has CDR1 LNHDA and CDR2 SQIVND (reference sequence). Trimming cost V 7 bases and J 8 bases, with 14 bases left between them. The CDR3 sequence: CASTHRGGGYTF. The CDR3 DNA is TGTGCCAGTACTCATAGGGGTGGCGGCTACACCTTC.